This entry is about one T cell receptor (beta chain). The entry originates in a study of blood T cell repertoires in COVID-19. Germline values: CDR1 GTSNPN, CDR2 SVGIG (reference sequence). V lost 5 bases to trimming and J lost 2 bases; unmatched junction nucleotides: 3. There are 13 residues in the CDR3. TCRdb's table, derived via immunoSEQ multiplex PCR, lists solely in-frame clones and lacks some. Here the sample spans around 330,000 clones, about nine tenths being singletons. The clonotype originates from a woman aged 30 to 39 with COVID-19, enrolled during active disease. The chain uses TRBV30 and TRBJ2-1; 7 bases agree with TRBD2. Sequences were obtained from peripheral blood. Written as DNA, the CDR3 is TGTGCCTGGTCCCGGGGGGCCTACAATGAGCAGTTCTTC. This translates into CAWSRGAYNEQFF.